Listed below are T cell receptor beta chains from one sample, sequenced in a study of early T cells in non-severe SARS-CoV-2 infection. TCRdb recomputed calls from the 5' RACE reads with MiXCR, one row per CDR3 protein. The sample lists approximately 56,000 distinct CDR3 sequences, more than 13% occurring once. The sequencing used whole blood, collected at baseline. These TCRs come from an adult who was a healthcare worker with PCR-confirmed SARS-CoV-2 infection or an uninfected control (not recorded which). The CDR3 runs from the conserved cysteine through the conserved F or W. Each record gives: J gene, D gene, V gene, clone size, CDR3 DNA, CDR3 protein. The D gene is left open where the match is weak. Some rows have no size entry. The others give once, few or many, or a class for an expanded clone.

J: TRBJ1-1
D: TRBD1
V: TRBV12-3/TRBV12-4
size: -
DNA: TGTGCCAGCAGCCTCTCTGGGAGTCCGGGACAGGCCCTGAACACTGAAGCTTTCTTT
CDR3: CASSLSGSPGQALNTEAFF

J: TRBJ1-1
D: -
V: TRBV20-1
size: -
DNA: TGCAGTGCTACACGGACACATAACACTGAAGCTTTCTTT
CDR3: CSATRTHNTEAFF

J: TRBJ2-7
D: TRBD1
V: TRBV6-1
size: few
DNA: TGTGCCAGCAGGCTCGACAGGGGACGAACCTACGAGCAGTACTTC
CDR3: CASRLDRGRTYEQYF

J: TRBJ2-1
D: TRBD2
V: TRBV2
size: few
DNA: TGTGCCAGCAGGACGGGACTAGCTACTATCTCCGTCTACAATGAGCAGTTCTTC
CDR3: CASRTGLATISVYNEQFF

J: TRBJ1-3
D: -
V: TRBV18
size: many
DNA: TGTGCCAGCTCCAACACTCACGGCGACTCTGGAAACACCATATATTTT
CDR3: CASSNTHGDSGNTIYF

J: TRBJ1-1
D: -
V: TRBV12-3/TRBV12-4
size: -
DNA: TGTGCCAGCAGTTTGTTAGGGTTTGGAGGCACTGAAGCTTTCTTT
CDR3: CASSLLGFGGTEAFF

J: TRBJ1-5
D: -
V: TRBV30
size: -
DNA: TGTGCCTGGAGTCGGGACACTAATCAGCCCCAGCATTTT
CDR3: CAWSRDTNQPQHF

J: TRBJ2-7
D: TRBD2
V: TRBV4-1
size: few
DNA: TGCGCCAGCAGCCAAGCCGGGACTAGCGGGACCTACGAGCAGTACTTC
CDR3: CASSQAGTSGTYEQYF

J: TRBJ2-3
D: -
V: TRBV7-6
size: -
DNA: TGTGCCAGCAGCTCACCGGATACAGCAGATACGCAGTATTTT
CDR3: CASSSPDTADTQYF

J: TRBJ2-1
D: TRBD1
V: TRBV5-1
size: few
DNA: TGCGCCAGCAGCAAGACAGGGGACCTCTCCTACAATGAGCAGTTCTTC
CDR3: CASSKTGDLSYNEQFF

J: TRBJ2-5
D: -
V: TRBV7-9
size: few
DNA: TGTGCCAGCAGCCCGGCGGTGACCCAGTACTTC
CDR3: CASSPAVTQYF

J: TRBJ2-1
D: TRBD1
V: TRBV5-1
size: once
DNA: TGCGCCAGCAGCTCCATCCCCCGGGGACAGGGGAATGAGCAGTTCTTC
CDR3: CASSSIPRGQGNEQFF

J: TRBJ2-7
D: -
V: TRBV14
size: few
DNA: TGTGCCAGCAGCCTAACCCCTGGGGGGCCGGGACAGAGCTCCTACGAGCAGTACTTC
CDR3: CASSLTPGGPGQSSYEQYF

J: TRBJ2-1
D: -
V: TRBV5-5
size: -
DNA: TGTGCCAGCAGTTACCGGGGAACCTACAATGAGCAGTTCTTC
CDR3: CASSYRGTYNEQFF

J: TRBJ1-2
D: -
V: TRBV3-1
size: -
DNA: TGTGCCAGCAGCCAATCCGCGAACTATGGCTACACCTTC
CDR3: CASSQSANYGYTF

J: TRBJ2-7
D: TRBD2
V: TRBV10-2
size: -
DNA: TGCGCCAGCCGCGGACTAGCGGGGAACTCCTACGAGCAGTACTTC
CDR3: CASRGLAGNSYEQYF

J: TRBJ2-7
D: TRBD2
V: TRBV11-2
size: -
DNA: TGTGCCAGCAGCCTTCGGCAGACTAGCGGGAGGCGGGAGCAGTACTTC
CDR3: CASSLRQTSGRREQYF

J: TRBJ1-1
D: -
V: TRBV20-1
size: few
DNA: TGCAGTGCTAGGCTGGGGGGGAACACTGAAGCTTTCTTT
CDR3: CSARLGGNTEAFF

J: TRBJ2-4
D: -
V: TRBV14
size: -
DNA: TGTGCCAGCAGCCAAGATAGAACTCATAAACCGCAGTACTTC
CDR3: CASSQDRTHKPQYF

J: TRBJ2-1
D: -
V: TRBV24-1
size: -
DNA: TGTGCCACCAGGACAACCGCGGGGGCACCCTACAATGAGCAGTTCTTC
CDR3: CATRTTAGAPYNEQFF

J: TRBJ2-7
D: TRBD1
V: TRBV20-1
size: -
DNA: TGCAGTGCTAGACAGGGGGCAAGCTACGAGCAGTACTTC
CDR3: CSARQGASYEQYF

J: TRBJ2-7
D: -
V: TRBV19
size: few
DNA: TGTGCCAGTAGTATAGGTACAGGGTTCGACGAGCAGTACTTC
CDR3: CASSIGTGFDEQYF

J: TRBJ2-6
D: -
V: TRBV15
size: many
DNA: TGTGCCACCAGCCCCACTTGGGGGACCGGGGCCAACGTCCTGACTTTC
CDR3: CATSPTWGTGANVLTF

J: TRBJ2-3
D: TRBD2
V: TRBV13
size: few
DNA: TGTGCCAGCAGCACAAAGCGGGAGCGACGGACAGATACGCAGTATTTT
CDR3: CASSTKRERRTDTQYF

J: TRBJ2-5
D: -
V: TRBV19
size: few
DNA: TGTGCCAGTTCCTCCGAGGTGGGGACGCCCCTTGGAGAGACCCAGTACTTC
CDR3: CASSSEVGTPLGETQYF

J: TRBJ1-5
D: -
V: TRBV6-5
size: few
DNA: TGTGCCAGCAGTTACTCTTTCCGCCAGCCCCAGCATTTT
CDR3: CASSYSFRQPQHF

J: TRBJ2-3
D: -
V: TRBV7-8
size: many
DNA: TGTGCCAGCAGCTTTGGTGGAGATACGCAGTATTTT
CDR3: CASSFGGDTQYF

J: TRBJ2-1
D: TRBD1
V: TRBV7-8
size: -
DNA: TGTGCCAGCAGCAACAGGGGGTCTCACAATGAGCAGTTCTTC
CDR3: CASSNRGSHNEQFF

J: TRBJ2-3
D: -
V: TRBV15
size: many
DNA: TGTGCCACCAGCAGAGATTTGCCTTCTAGCACAGATACGCAGTATTTT
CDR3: CATSRDLPSSTDTQYF

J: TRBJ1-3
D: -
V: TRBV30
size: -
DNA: TGTGCCTGGAGAAATTGGAGAAACTCTGGAAACACCATATATTTT
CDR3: CAWRNWRNSGNTIYF

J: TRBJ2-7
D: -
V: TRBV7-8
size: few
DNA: TGTGCCAGCAGCTTAGGGCTCAGCCTGGAGCAGTACTTC
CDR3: CASSLGLSLEQYF

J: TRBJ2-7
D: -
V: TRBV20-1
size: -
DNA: TGCAGTGCCCTTGGGGGATTTGAGCAGTACTTC
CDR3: CSALGGFEQYF

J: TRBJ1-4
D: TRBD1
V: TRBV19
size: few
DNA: TGTGCCAGTAACAGGGGGGATGAAAAACTGTTTTTT
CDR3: CASNRGDEKLFF

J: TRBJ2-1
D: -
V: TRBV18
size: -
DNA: TGTGCCAGCTCACCAGGTACAGCAAGATACAATGAGCAGTTCTTC
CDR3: CASSPGTARYNEQFF

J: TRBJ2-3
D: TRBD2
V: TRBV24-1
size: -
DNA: TGTGCCACCAGTGTGGGACTAGCGGGGGGAACAGATACGCAGTATTTT
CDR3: CATSVGLAGGTDTQYF

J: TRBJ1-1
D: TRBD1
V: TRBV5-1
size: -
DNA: TGCGCCAGCAGCCGGGACAGTGAAGCTTTCTTT
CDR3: CASSRDSEAFF

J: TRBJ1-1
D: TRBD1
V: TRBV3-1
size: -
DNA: TGTGCCAGCAGCCACCGTGGGACAGGGCGAGACACTGAAGCTTTCTTT
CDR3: CASSHRGTGRDTEAFF

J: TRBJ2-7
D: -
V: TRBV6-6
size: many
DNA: TGTGCCAGCAGTTACGTAATGACAGGTTACGAGCAGTACTTC
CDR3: CASSYVMTGYEQYF

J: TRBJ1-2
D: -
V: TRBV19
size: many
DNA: TGTGCCAGTAGTATTGACAGCTCTAACTATGGCTACACCTTC
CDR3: CASSIDSSNYGYTF

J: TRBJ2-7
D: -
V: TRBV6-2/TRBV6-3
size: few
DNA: TGTGCCAGCAGTTATGATACAGTGAAGTACTTC
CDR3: CASSYDTVKYF

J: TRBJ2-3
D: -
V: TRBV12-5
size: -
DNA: TGTGCTAGTGGTTTTTTACTGGGACGGGGAGAAGATACGCAGTATTTT
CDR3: CASGFLLGRGEDTQYF

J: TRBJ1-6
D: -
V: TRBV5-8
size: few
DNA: TGTGCCAGCAGCTTGAAAGGGGCCGATTCACCCCTCCACTTT
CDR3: CASSLKGADSPLHF

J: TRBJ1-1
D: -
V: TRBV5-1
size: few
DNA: TGCGCCAGCAGCTTGACGACAGGGAACACTGAAGCTTTCTTT
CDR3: CASSLTTGNTEAFF

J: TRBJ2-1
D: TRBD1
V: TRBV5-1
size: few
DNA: TGCGCCAGCAGCTTGGAGGGGGCCGCATACAATGAGCAGTTCTTC
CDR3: CASSLEGAAYNEQFF

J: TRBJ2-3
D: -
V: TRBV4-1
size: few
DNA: TGCGCCAGCAGCCCGTCGGGGCTCGGGTCAGATACGCAGTATTTT
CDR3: CASSPSGLGSDTQYF

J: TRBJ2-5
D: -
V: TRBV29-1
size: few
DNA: TGCAGCGCCAGGGTTAAGGCTGGCGGCCCAGAGACCCAGTACTTC
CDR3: CSARVKAGGPETQYF

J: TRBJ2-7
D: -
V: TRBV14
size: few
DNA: TGTGCCAGCAGCCAAGAGGCAGCTCCGGTCTACGAGCAGTACTTC
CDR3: CASSQEAAPVYEQYF

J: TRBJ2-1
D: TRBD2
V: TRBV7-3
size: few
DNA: TGTGCCAGCAGCACCAATGGGGCTAGCGGCCGAACGAATGAGCAGTTCTTC
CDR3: CASSTNGASGRTNEQFF